The 10 T cell receptor beta chains given below trace back to one sample, sequenced in a study of blood T cell repertoires in COVID-19. This table comes from immunoSEQ multiplex PCR, and its TCRdb copy is limited to in-frame clones, with some not included. Altogether 55,000 or so clones are present, about 80% being singletons, with the ten largest covering approximately 21%. The source material was peripheral blood. These receptors all stem from a man aged 30 to 39 with COVID-19, enrolled during active disease.

The chain is built from TRBV10-3 and TRBJ2-1, with 9 nucleotides matching TRBD2. V dropped 9 bases and J dropped 9; count of bases not matched to a gene: 9. The CDR3 runs to 13 residues. Germline V gene data show CDR1 as ENHRY and CDR2 as SYGVKD. CDR3 in amino acids: CAIFSGRVGEQFF. DNA for the CDR3: TGTGCCATATTTAGCGGGAGAGTCGGTGAGCAGTTCTTC.

This chain links TRBV19 with TRBJ2-3, with D possibly matching TRBD2 (6 bases). V lost 3 bases and J 1 base, leaving 11 bases between the germline ends. The germline gives CDR1 LNHDA, CDR2 SQIVND (reference sequence). CDR3 size: 15 residues. The CDR3 nucleotides read TGTGCCAGTAGTATGGGACTCCACCGCACAGATACGCAGTATTTT. This encodes CASSMGLHRTDTQYF.

The chain uses TRBV5-6 and TRBJ2-3; 9 nucleotides agree with TRBD1. Per germline, CDR1 SGHDT and CDR2 YYEEEE. V lost 2 bases and J lost 4; bases outside the gene matches: 17. The CDR3 runs to 19 residues. This chain's CDR3 is CASSLPSTGGVGYADTQYF. CDR3 in DNA: TGTGCCAGCAGCTTACCATCAACAGGGGGCGTCGGGTACGCAGATACGCAGTATTTT. Supplemented by reference TRBV5-6 and TRBJ2-3, the full variable domain reads DAGVTQSPTHLIKTRGQQVTLRCSPKSGHDTVSWYQQALGQGPQFIFQYYEEEERQRGNFPDRFSGHQFPNYSSELNVNALLLGDSALYLCASSLPSTGGVGYADTQYFGPGTRLTVL.

V usage is TRBV5-4 and J usage is TRBJ2-5; 15 bases are shared with TRBD2. Looked up from germline, CDR1 is SGHNT and CDR2 is YYREEE (reference sequence). The CDR3 loop spans 17 amino acids. Trimming cost V 4 bases and J 5 bases; bases outside gene matches: 9. Written as DNA, the CDR3 is TGTGCCAGCAGCGTGCGGACTAGCGGGAGGGCCTGGGAGACCCAGTACTTC. The encoded protein is CASSVRTSGRAWETQYF.

This clone was counted only a few times. The V and J genes are TRBV6-4 and TRBJ1-1; 11 nucleotides agree with TRBD1. Germline V gene sequence: CDR1 MRHNA, CDR2 SNTAGT. After removal of 4 bases from V and 4 bases from J, the junction contained 2 bases not matched to a gene. The CDR3 is made up of 14 amino acids. CDR3 bases: TGTGCCAGCAGTGCCGGGACAGGGGGCACTGAAGCTTTCTTT. Translation: CASSAGTGGTEAFF.

In its sample, this clone was seen a few times. The V and J genes are TRBV27 and TRBJ2-1; D remains unclear. CDR1 and CDR2 (germline): MNHEY, SMNVEV (reference sequence). This CDR3 contains 15 residues. Trimming stripped 8 bases from V and 8 bases from J, with 22 bases between. The CDR3 sequence is CASSLNGAAFYEQFF. The DNA of the CDR3 is TGTGCCAGCTCCCTAAACGGAGCTGCTTTTTATGAGCAGTTCTTC.

The chain combines TRBV5-6 with TRBJ2-5, with D perhaps TRBD2 (5 bases). The CDR3 is made up of 15 amino acids. Germline values: CDR1 SGHDT, CDR2 YYEEEE. The V end was cut by 2 bases, the J end by 7 bases, with 18 bases between. The CDR3 protein is CASSLGQINAGTQYF. CDR3 sequence (DNA): TGTGCCAGCAGCTTAGGGCAAATCAATGCGGGGACCCAGTACTTC.

V usage is TRBV5-1 and J usage is TRBJ2-5, with D perhaps TRBD1 (6 bases). Trimming removed 4 bases from V and 1 base from J, with 14 bases in between. The CDR3 is 15 amino acids. Germline V lookup: CDR1 SGHRS, CDR2 YFSETQ. CDR3 coding DNA: TGCGCCAGCAGCCCCGCAGGGGTAACCCAAGAGACCCAGTACTTC. Residues: CASSPAGVTQETQYF.

This chain joins TRBV11-2 and TRBJ1-1; a possible D gene is TRBD1 (6 bases). The CDR3 has 14 residues. V dropped 4 bases and J dropped 0 bases, with 9 bases sitting between them. Germline loops: CDR1 SGHAT, CDR2 FQNNGV. CDR3: CASSYTGMNTEAFF. CDR3 nucleotide sequence: TGTGCCAGCAGCTACACAGGGATGAACACTGAAGCTTTCTTT.

This clone was detected once. The chain employs TRBV19 and TRBJ1-3; no firm D call. Trimming cost V 10 bases and J 0 bases, with 16 bases left between them. The CDR3 runs 15 residues. The germline V gene has CDR1 LNHDA and CDR2 SQIVND (reference sequence). CDR3 coding DNA: TGTGCCACCTCGTTACAGCCGAACTCTGGAAACACCATATATTTT. As protein: CATSLQPNSGNTIYF.